In this sample, the clone carrying this TCR beta chain turned up a few times. Antigen: not known. The source of the sample is a study of Graves' ophthalmopathy and Graves' hyperthyroidism. General study findings and limits: From stable hyperthyroidism, ophthalmopathy was separated by a 13-signature model with 85% to 90% sensitivity and around 80% specificity.

Per germline, CDR1 SGHVS and CDR2 FQNEAQ. This CDR3 is 14 amino acids long. J was trimmed by 3 bases and V by 1 base; bases with no gene match: 3. Amplified TCR beta CDR3 regions were obtained using RNA transcripts as template. Second-round multiplex PCR came after first-round RT-PCR with HTBI primers. TCRdb ran MiXCR on the multiplex PCR reads and lists one entry per CDR3 protein. Among roughly 400,000 distinct CDR3 sequences listed, 15% were seen once. The receptor was derived from a woman younger than 35 with stable Graves' hyperthyroidism. This chain links TRBV7-8 with TRBJ2-7; 7 bases agree with TRBD2. Sequenced material: peripheral blood. The CDR3 loop is CASSLDGEGYEQYF. The CDR3 region has the DNA TGTGCCAGCAGCTTAGATGGGGAGGGCTACGAGCAGTACTTC.